The entry below describes one TCR beta chain. Its antigen is unknown. This sample stems from a study of T cell responses to AZD1222 COVID-19 vaccine. General observations from the study: Donors in the cohort were predominantly white British and more often female, and clonal diversity was possibly underestimated.

Timing groups of about 4 and about 12 weeks for second doses were pooled. Germline assignment: CDR1 MDHEN and CDR2 SYDVKM. Trimming took 7 bases from V and 0 from J, leaving 13 bases between them. The CDR3 is made up of 14 amino acids. Repertoires were generated with immunoSEQ multiplex PCR, while TCRdb's copy carries only in-frame clones and drops some. Of roughly 120,000 clones in the sample, more than 70% were seen once. This chain joins TRBV28 and TRBJ2-7; D not certain. The input for sequencing was peripheral blood, taken 28 days after the second AZD1222 dose. This TCR was sampled from an adult who received the AZD1222 COVID-19 vaccine. The CDR3 loop is CASTPFPVSYEQYF. The CDR3 bases are TGTGCCAGCACCCCTTTTCCAGTCTCCTACGAGCAGTACTTC.